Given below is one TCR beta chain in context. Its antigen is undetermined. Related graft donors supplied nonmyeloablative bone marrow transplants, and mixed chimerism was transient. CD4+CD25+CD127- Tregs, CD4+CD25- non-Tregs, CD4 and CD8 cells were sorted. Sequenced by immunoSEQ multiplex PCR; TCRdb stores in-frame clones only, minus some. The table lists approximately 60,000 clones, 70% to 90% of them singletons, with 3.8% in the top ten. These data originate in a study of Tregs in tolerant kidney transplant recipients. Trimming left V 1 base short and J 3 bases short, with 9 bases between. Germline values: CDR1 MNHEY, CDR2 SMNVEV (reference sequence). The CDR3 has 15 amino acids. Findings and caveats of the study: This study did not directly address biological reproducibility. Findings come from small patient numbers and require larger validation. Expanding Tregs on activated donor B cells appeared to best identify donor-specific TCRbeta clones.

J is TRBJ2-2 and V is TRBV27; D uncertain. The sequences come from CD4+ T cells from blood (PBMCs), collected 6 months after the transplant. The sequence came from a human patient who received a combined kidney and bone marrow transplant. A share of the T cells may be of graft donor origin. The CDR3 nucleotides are TGTGCCAGCAGTTTATGGTCAGGATACACCGGGGAGCTGTTTTTT. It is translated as CASSLWSGYTGELFF.